These 32 T cell receptor beta chains came from one sample sequenced in a study of OX40 agonist ivuxolimab in advanced cancers. The protocol was immunoSEQ multiplex PCR, while the TCRdb copy is restricted to in-frame clones and leaves out a portion. The sample shows 80,000 or so clones, over 80% of them seen only once. Here the sequenced sample was CD4+ or CD8+ T cells sorted from blood, taken in a trial of the OX40 agonist ivuxolimab. Receptors originate from an adult with an advanced solid tumor such as melanoma, head and neck, liver or kidney cancer.

This clone was found a few times. The chain joins TRBV28 to TRBJ1-5; D is unclear. The CDR3 covers 13 residues. CDR1 MDHEN and CDR2 SYDVKM come from the germline V gene. The CDR3 nucleotides read TGTGCGGTGAGGGAGACGGCGAGTCAGCCCCAGCATTTT. Translating it yields CAVRETASQPQHF. Using reference TRBV28 and TRBJ1-5 for the parts outside the CDR3, the full variable domain is DVKVTQSSRYLVKRTGEKVFLECVQDMDHENMFWYRQDPGLGLRLIYFSYDVKMKEKGDIPEGYSVSREKKERFSLILESASTNQTSMYLCAVRETASQPQHFGDGTRLSIL.

This chain connects TRBV25-1 to TRBJ1-1; 7 bases are a match to TRBD1. The junction had 10 bases not matched to a gene; V was cut back by 0 bases and J by 0 bases. CDR3 length: 18 amino acids. Per the germline V gene, CDR1 is MGHDK and CDR2 is SYGVNS. CDR3 sequence: CASSEYRSGQAVNTEAFF. CDR3 nucleotides: TGTGCCAGCAGTGAATATCGCTCCGGACAGGCAGTGAACACTGAAGCTTTCTTT.

The chain recombines TRBV19 with TRBJ2-1, with TRBD1 identical over 8 bases. Germline CDR1 is LNHDA and CDR2 is SQIVND (reference sequence). The CDR3 is 15 residues long. The J segment lost 7 bases and the V segment lost 3 bases, leaving 8 bases of the junction unmatched. This chain's CDR3 is CASSMSQGVVNEQFF. CDR3 DNA: TGTGCCAGTAGTATGTCACAGGGGGTCGTTAATGAGCAGTTCTTC.

This rearrangement joins TRBV25-1 to TRBJ1-1; TRBD1 matches at 7 bases. V lost 2 bases to trimming and J lost 6 bases; unmatched junction nucleotides: 12. Germline-derived CDR1 and CDR2 are MGHDK and SYGVNS. There are 16 residues in the CDR3. The CDR3 DNA follows: TGTGCCAGCAGTGAAAAAGGGGGCGCCGGTCTGGCTGAAGCTTTCTTT. Its protein product is CASSEKGGAGLAEAFF.

The chain employs TRBV19 and TRBJ2-6; D is unresolved. V shed 10 bases and J shed 0 bases, with 16 bases lying between them. From germline, CDR1 is LNHDA and CDR2 SQIVND (reference sequence). The CDR3 is 16 residues long. CDR3 DNA sequence: TGTGCCACCACACCACCTTTAGGCTCTGGGGCCAACGTCCTGACTTTC. This gives the protein CATTPPLGSGANVLTF.

V gene TRBV7-2 combines with J gene TRBJ2-7; the match to TRBD2 covers 12 bases. Per germline, CDR1 SGHTA and CDR2 FQGNSA. CDR3 length: 13 residues. Trimming removed 1 base from V and 11 bases from J; junction bases left unmatched: 3. The CDR3 here is CASSLGLAGGKYF. CDR3 bases: TGTGCCAGCAGCTTAGGCCTAGCGGGAGGGAAGTACTTC.

This clone was detected only a few times. In nucleotides, the CDR3 is TGTGCCAGCAGCTTGGGCGGGGGGGCACAGATAACGCAGTATTTT. Translation gives CASSLGGGAQITQYF. The genes are TRBV7-2 and TRBJ2-3, with 9 bases lining up with TRBD2. J gave up 9 bases and V 3 bases, and 10 bases lay outside the gene matches. This CDR3 region has 15 residues. Per the germline V gene, CDR1 is SGHTA and CDR2 is FQGNSA.

The rearrangement uses TRBV2 and TRBJ1-5; D uncertain. V lost 6 bases and J 1 base, leaving 7 bases between the germline ends. Germline lookup yields CDR1 SNHLY and CDR2 FYNNEI. This CDR3 has 13 amino acids. The CDR3 DNA is TGTGCCAGCAGGAGGGAAAGCAATCAGCCCCAGCATTTT. It is translated as CASRRESNQPQHF.

The chain has TRBV15 and TRBJ2-7; D call uncertain. CDR3 length equals 11 residues. CDR1 LNHNV and CDR2 YYDKDF come from the germline V gene (reference sequence). The germline V and J ends were trimmed by 0 bases and 4 bases, with 1 base remaining between them. Here the CDR3 reads CATSREYEQYF. DNA of the CDR3: TGTGCCACCAGCAGAGAGTACGAGCAGTACTTC.

The chain combines TRBV7-2 with TRBJ2-7; D is possibly TRBD2 (6 bases). V dropped 3 bases and J dropped 1 base, with 10 bases sitting between them. This CDR3 comprises 14 residues. Germline assignment: CDR1 SGHTA and CDR2 FQGNSA. The CDR3 spells CASSLSSASYEQYF. The CDR3 DNA reads TGTGCCAGCAGCTTGTCTAGCGCGTCCTACGAGCAGTACTTC.

This clone was observed once. The CDR3 DNA is TGTGCCAGCACCGGACAGGGGAGCTCTGGAAACACCATATATTTT. The encoded protein is CASTGQGSSGNTIYF. V is TRBV19 and J is TRBJ1-3, with 9 bases fitting TRBD1. The CDR3 sequence is 15 residues long. The V gene's germline CDR1 is LNHDA and CDR2 SQIVND (reference sequence). Germline trimming cut 9 bases from V and 0 bases from J; bases unmatched to any gene: 6.

The chain combines TRBV5-1 with TRBJ1-1, with 7 bases matching TRBD1. V lost 3 bases and J lost 2; bases outside the gene matches: 4. Germline V gives CDR1 SGHRS, CDR2 YFSETQ. CDR3 size: 14 residues. The CDR3 DNA is TGCGCCAGCAGCTCAGGACAGGACAACACTGAAGCTTTCTTT. Translation gives CASSSGQDNTEAFF.

V gene TRBV4-3 combines with J gene TRBJ1-1, with D uncertain. There are 14 residues in the CDR3. V lost 0 bases and J 11 bases, leaving 16 bases between the germline ends. CDR1 LGHNA and CDR2 YSLEER come from the germline V gene. The CDR3 coding sequence is TGCGCCAGCAGCCAAGATCGTAGCGGTGGATTCGCTTTCTTT. This codes for CASSQDRSGGFAFF.

The chain links TRBV29-1 to TRBJ2-3; D may be TRBD2 (6 bases). The CDR3 is 15 residues long. Germline CDR1 and CDR2: SQVTM and ANQGSEA. Trimming cost V 4 bases and J 4 bases, with 18 bases left between them. The CDR3 region is CSVGPLRGSPDTQYF. The CDR3 nucleotides are TGCAGCGTTGGCCCCCTCCGGGGGAGCCCAGATACGCAGTATTTT.

This chain connects TRBV30 to TRBJ1-4, with a tentative D call TRBD1 (6 bases). The length of the CDR3 is 13 residues. Looked up from germline, CDR1 is GTSNPN and CDR2 is SVGIG (reference sequence). The CDR3 bases are TGTGCTGGGGAGGGGGTTCGAGGTGAAAAACTGTTTTTT. Its translation is CAGEGVRGEKLFF.

The chain carries TRBV7-6 and TRBJ1-2; D may be TRBD1 (5 bases). With 1 base removed from V and 4 bases from J, the gap between germline ends came to 10 bases. This CDR3 comprises 14 residues. Germline-derived CDR1 and CDR2 are SGHVS and FNYEAQ. The CDR3 region has the DNA TGTGCCAGCAGCTTAGTGGACCAGGGCTATGGCTACACCTTC. This sequence encodes CASSLVDQGYGYTF.

V is TRBV5-1 and J is TRBJ2-1; D ambiguous. The germline V gene has CDR1 SGHRS and CDR2 YFSETQ. With 0 bases removed from V and 9 bases from J, the gap between germline ends came to 16 bases. The CDR3 contains 15 residues. The CDR3 DNA follows: TGCGCCAGCAGCTTGGGCGAATCATTCTCTAGTGAGCAGTTCTTC. Its translation: CASSLGESFSSEQFF.

The chain combines TRBV5-4 with TRBJ2-5; 11 bases are a match to TRBD2. V was clipped by 1 base and J by 1 base; unmatched bases: 6. Germline CDR1 is SGHNT and CDR2 is YYREEE (reference sequence). The CDR3 spans 17 residues. The CDR3 DNA is TGTGCCAGCAGCTTGAAGACTAGCGGGGCTCTCCAAGAGACCCAGTACTTC. Its protein is CASSLKTSGALQETQYF.

The CDR3 nucleotides are TGTGCCAGCTCACTAAGGGAACACACAGATACGCAGTATTTT. It encodes CASSLREHTDTQYF. The chain joins TRBV18 to TRBJ2-3; D is unresolved. Trimming left V 4 bases short and J 2 bases short, with 10 bases between. The CDR3 covers 14 residues. Germline V gives CDR1 KGHSH, CDR2 LQKENI.

The V and J genes are TRBV10-3 and TRBJ2-7, with 9 bases matching TRBD2. Germline lookup yields CDR1 ENHRY and CDR2 SYGVKD. J lost 5 bases, V lost 7 bases, and 12 bases had no gene match. This CDR3 has 15 residues. CDR3 coding DNA: TGTGCCATCACCCCAAACGAGATAGCGGGAGACGAGCAGTACTTC. Translation gives CAITPNEIAGDEQYF.

The chain's CDR3 is CASSLLGGNTIYF. The CDR3 bases are TGTGCCAGCAGCTTATTGGGGGGAAACACCATATATTTT. The chain recombines TRBV7-8 with TRBJ1-3; D call uncertain. The V end lost 2 bases, the J end lost 4 bases, and 6 bases lay between the germline ends. CDR3 length: 13 amino acids. Germline-derived CDR1 and CDR2 are SGHVS and FQNEAQ.

The rearrangement uses TRBV7-2 and TRBJ2-3, with TRBD2 matching 7 bases. The CDR3 sequence is 16 residues long. V dropped 2 bases and J dropped 2; count of bases not matched to a gene: 7. The germline CDR1 and CDR2 sequences are SGHTA and FQGNSA. CDR3 bases: TGTGCCAGCAGCTTATTCCCTAGCGGCAACACAGATACGCAGTATTTT. Protein: CASSLFPSGNTDTQYF.

The chain links TRBV6-6 to TRBJ1-5; the D gene is possibly TRBD1 (5 bases). Germline-derived CDR1 and CDR2 are MNHNY and SVGAGI (reference sequence). There are 12 residues in the CDR3. The V gene lost 5 bases and the J gene lost 9 bases, with 11 bases spanning the gap. The CDR3 is CASSNYQGPQHF. Here the CDR3 DNA reads TGTGCCAGCAGTAACTACCAGGGGCCCCAGCATTTT.

This clone was seen only a few times. This chain links TRBV4-3 with TRBJ2-7; 11 bases align to TRBD1. The V gene's germline CDR1 is LGHNA and CDR2 YSLEER. The CDR3 has 15 residues. The V and J ends lost 4 bases and 4 bases, in that order; junction bases with no gene match: 6. CDR3 coding DNA: TGCGCCAGCAGCCTCAAAGGGACAGGGGGATACGAGCAGTACTTC. Encoded protein: CASSLKGTGGYEQYF.

The chain recombines TRBV28 with TRBJ1-4; no clear D gene. Trimming cost V 3 bases and J 12 bases, with 8 bases left between them. The germline V gene has CDR1 MDHEN and CDR2 SYDVKM. The CDR3 consists of 11 residues. CDR3 sequence reads: CASSFLGELFF. DNA of the CDR3: TGTGCCAGCAGTTTTCTGGGAGAACTGTTTTTT.

The rearrangement joins TRBV6-1 to TRBJ1-6, with D unclear. The V end lost 1 base, the J end lost 6 bases, and 7 bases lay between the germline ends. There are 14 residues in the CDR3. Germline V gene sequence: CDR1 MNHNS, CDR2 SASEGT. As DNA, the CDR3 is TGTGCCAGCAGTGAAGTTGGGTTTAATTCACCCCTCCACTTT. Translation: CASSEVGFNSPLHF.

The chain recombines TRBV28 with TRBJ2-6; 7 positions agree with TRBD1. The CDR3 covers 17 residues. Germline V gene sequence: CDR1 MDHEN, CDR2 SYDVKM. Trimming took 9 bases from V and 0 from J; bases not matched to a gene: 11. CDR3 in amino acids: CASFSGTESSGANVLTF. CDR3 nucleotide sequence: TGTGCCAGTTTCTCCGGGACAGAGAGCTCTGGGGCCAACGTCCTGACTTTC. Combining the CDR3 with reference TRBV28 and TRBJ2-6 gives the whole variable domain DVKVTQSSRYLVKRTGEKVFLECVQDMDHENMFWYRQDPGLGLRLIYFSYDVKMKEKGDIPEGYSVSREKKERFSLILESASTNQTSMYLCASFSGTESSGANVLTFGAGSRLTVL.

This chain joins TRBV5-1 and TRBJ2-3; 7 bases line up with TRBD1. V lost 6 bases to trimming and J lost 4 bases; unmatched junction nucleotides: 8. This CDR3 has 14 residues. From germline, CDR1 is SGHRS and CDR2 YFSETQ. CDR3 loop: CASIPGGPPDTQYF. The CDR3 nucleotides read TGCGCCAGCATCCCAGGGGGTCCCCCAGATACGCAGTATTTT.

The chain combines TRBV27 with TRBJ2-5; 9 bases are a match to TRBD1. The germline V gene has CDR1 MNHEY and CDR2 SMNVEV (reference sequence). Trimming took 5 bases from V and 5 from J; bases not matched to a gene: 9. The CDR3 sequence is 15 residues long. The CDR3 loop reads CASSTSGTGKETQYF. The DNA for the CDR3 is TGTGCCAGCAGTACATCCGGGACAGGGAAGGAGACCCAGTACTTC.

In its sample, this clone was seen a few times. J is TRBJ2-2 and V is TRBV2; no firm D call. CDR3 length equals 12 residues. Germline-derived CDR1 and CDR2 are SNHLY and FYNNEI. V lost 6 bases to trimming and J lost 5 bases, with 7 bases between them. The CDR3 reads CASRAVTGELFF. CDR3 sequence (DNA): TGTGCCAGCAGGGCAGTAACCGGGGAGCTGTTTTTT.

The chain couples TRBV19 to TRBJ2-2, with D maybe TRBD2 (7 bases). V lost 3 bases, J lost 0 bases, and 17 bases lay in between. CDR3 length: 18 amino acids. Germline CDR1 and CDR2: LNHDA and SQIVND (reference sequence). The CDR3 spells CASSILGGTTANTGELFF. In DNA, the CDR3 is TGTGCCAGTAGTATTCTGGGGGGGACAACGGCGAACACCGGGGAGCTGTTTTTT.

This clone was detected only once. The rearrangement uses TRBV6-5 and TRBJ2-7; 9 bases fit TRBD1. The CDR3 is 15 amino acids. V was pared by 5 bases and J by 3 bases, with 8 bases of the junction left unmatched. Germline values: CDR1 MNHEY, CDR2 SVGAGI. The CDR3 region has the DNA TGTGCCAGCAGTCGCTCCGGGACAGGGAGCTACGAGCAGTACTTC. It yields the protein CASSRSGTGSYEQYF.